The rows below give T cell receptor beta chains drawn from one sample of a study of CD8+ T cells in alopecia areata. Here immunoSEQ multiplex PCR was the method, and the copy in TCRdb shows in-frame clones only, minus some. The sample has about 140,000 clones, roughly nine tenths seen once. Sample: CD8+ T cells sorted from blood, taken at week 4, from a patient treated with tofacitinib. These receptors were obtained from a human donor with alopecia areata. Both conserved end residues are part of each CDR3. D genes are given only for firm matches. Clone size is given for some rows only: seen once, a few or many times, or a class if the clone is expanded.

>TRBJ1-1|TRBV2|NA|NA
TGTGCCAGCAGCCCCTGGAAGGGTACTTCTGAAGCTTTCTTT
CASSPWKGTSEAFF
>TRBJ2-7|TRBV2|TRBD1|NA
TGTGCCAGCAGGGAGGGACAGGGCCCCTCCTACGAGCAGTACTTC
CASREGQGPSYEQYF
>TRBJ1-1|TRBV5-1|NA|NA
TGCGCCAGCCGCCTGGGAGATACTGAAGCTTTCTTT
CASRLGDTEAFF
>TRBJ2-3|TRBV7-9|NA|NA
TGTGCCAGCCCGGGACCTAACCCCGATACGCAGTATTTT
CASPGPNPDTQYF
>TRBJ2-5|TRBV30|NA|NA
TGTGCCTGGATTTTTAAAGAGACCCAGTACTTC
CAWIFKETQYF
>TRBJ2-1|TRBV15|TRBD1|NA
TGTGCCACCAGCAGTCAAGACAGGGTGTATGAGCAGTTCTTC
CATSSQDRVYEQFF
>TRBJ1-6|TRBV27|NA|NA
TGTGCCAGCAGTATCTCCTATAATTCACCCCTCCACTTT
CASSISYNSPLHF
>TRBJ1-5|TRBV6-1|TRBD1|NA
TGTGCCAGCAAAGGGACAGGAAAAAATCAGCCCCAGCATTTT
CASKGTGKNQPQHF
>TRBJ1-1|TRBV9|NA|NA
TGTGCCAGCAGCCTAGGGGACGGTGAAGCTTTCTTT
CASSLGDGEAFF
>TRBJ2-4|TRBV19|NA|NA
TGTGCCAGTAGTATAGCGACGGCGGACCTTTACTTC
CASSIATADLYF
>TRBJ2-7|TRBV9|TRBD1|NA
TGTGCCAGCAGCGGTGCAGGGGGCGAGCAGTACTTC
CASSGAGGEQYF
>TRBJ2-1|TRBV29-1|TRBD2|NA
TGCAGCGGACTCGGACTAGCGGGAGTGGGCGAGCAGTTCTTC
CSGLGLAGVGEQFF
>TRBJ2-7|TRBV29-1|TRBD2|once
TGCAGCGTCGGCGGGGGTCCCTACGAGCAGTACTTC
CSVGGGPYEQYF
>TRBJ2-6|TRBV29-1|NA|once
TGCAGCGTTGACCAAGGGTCCGGGGCCAACGTCCTGACTTTC
CSVDQGSGANVLTF
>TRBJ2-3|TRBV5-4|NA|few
TGTGCCAGCAGCTTGCTAGCCCAAGGCGATGCAGATACGCAGTATTTT
CASSLLAQGDADTQYF
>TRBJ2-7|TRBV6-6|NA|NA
TGTGCCAGCAGTTACTCCGAGCGGTACTCCTACGAGCAGTACTTC
CASSYSERYSYEQYF
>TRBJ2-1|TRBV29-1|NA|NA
TGCAGCGTTGACGTCACAAATGAGCAGTTCTTC
CSVDVTNEQFF
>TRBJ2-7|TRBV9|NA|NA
TGTGCCAGCAGCCCCAGCCGGGGGGCCTCCTACGAGCAGTACTTC
CASSPSRGASYEQYF
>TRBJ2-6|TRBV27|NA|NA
TGTGCCAGCACTTCGATGGTCTCTGGGGCCAACGTCCTGACTTTC
CASTSMVSGANVLTF
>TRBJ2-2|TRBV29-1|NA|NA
TGCAGCGTAGAAGACCTCTACACCGGGGAGCTGTTTTTT
CSVEDLYTGELFF
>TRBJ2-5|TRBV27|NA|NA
TGTGCCAGCGGTAGGGGGGCCGGGGAGACCCAGTACTTC
CASGRGAGETQYF
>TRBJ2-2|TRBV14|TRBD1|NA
TGTGCCAGCAGCCAAGATATGCAGGGGGCGGGCACCGGGGAGCTGTTTTTT
CASSQDMQGAGTGELFF
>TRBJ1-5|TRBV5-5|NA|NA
TGTGCCAGCAGCTTGGCACCCCATCAGCCCCAGCATTTT
CASSLAPHQPQHF
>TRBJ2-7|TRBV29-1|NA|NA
TGCAGCGTTGAAGAAAGGGATGGCGAGCAGTACTTC
CSVEERDGEQYF
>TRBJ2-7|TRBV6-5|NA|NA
TGTGCCAGCAGTTTAGGGAACGAGCAGTACTTC
CASSLGNEQYF
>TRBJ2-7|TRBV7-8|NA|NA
TGTGCCACCCAACCCAATCTGGGCAACGAGCAGTACTTC
CATQPNLGNEQYF
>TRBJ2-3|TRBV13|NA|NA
TGTGCCAGCAGCCCACGATCGACTGAGACTGCTACAGATACGCAGTATTTT
CASSPRSTETATDTQYF
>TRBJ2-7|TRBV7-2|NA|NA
TGTGCCAGCAGCTTGTGGGCTAGCGCCGACGAGCAGTACTTC
CASSLWASADEQYF
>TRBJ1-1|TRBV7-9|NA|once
TGTGCCAGCAGCTTCGCTGAAGCTTTCTTT
CASSFAEAFF
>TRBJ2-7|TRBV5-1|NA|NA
TGCGCCAGCAGCTTAGAACAGGGATACTACGAGCAGTACTTC
CASSLEQGYYEQYF
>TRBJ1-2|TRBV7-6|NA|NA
TGTGCCAGCAGCTTAGAGACAGGCCCGAACTATGGCTACACCTTC
CASSLETGPNYGYTF
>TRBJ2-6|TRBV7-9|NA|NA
TGTGCCAGCAGCTCTTTGGGACACATCTCTGGGGCCAACGTCCTGACTTTC
CASSSLGHISGANVLTF
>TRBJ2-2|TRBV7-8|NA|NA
TGTGCCAGCAGCCAAACGGGGACGGGGAACACCGGGGAGCTGTTTTTT
CASSQTGTGNTGELFF
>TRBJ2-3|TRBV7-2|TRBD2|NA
TGTGCCAGCAGAACTCCGGGGGGGCCGAGCACAGATACGCAGTATTTT
CASRTPGGPSTDTQYF
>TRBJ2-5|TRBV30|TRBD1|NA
TGTGCCTGGAGTGGGGACAGGGAAGGCAAGACCCAGTACTTC
CAWSGDREGKTQYF
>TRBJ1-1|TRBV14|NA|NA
TGTGCCAGCATAAGATCAGGGGAGAACACTGAAGCTTTCTTT
CASIRSGENTEAFF
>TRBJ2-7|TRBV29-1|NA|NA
TGCAGCGTTCGACTCCGCTCCTACGAGCAGTACTTC
CSVRLRSYEQYF
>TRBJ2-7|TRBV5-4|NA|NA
TGTGCCAGCAGCTTGGGCTACGAGCAGTACTTC
CASSLGYEQYF
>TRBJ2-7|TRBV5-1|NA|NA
TGCGCCAGCAGCTTGTACCACAACTCCTACGAGCAGTACTTC
CASSLYHNSYEQYF
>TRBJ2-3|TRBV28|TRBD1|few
TGTGCCAGCAGTTTAGGGTGGGTCGGGACAGGAACAGATACGCAGTATTTT
CASSLGWVGTGTDTQYF
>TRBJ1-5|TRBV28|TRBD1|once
TGTGCCAGCAACAGACAGGGGTTGGGCCAGCCCCAGCATTTT
CASNRQGLGQPQHF
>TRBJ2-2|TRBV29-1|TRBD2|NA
TGCAGCGTTGAAGTTCGGGGGCGGGAGGGCCAGAACACCGGGGAGCTGTTTTTT
CSVEVRGREGQNTGELFF
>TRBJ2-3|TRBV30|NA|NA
TGTGCCTGGGGCCTCCTCCAAGATACGCAGTATTTT
CAWGLLQDTQYF
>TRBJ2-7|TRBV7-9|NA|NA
TGTGCCAGCAGCTTAGCGGGCGGCGAGCAGTACTTC
CASSLAGGEQYF
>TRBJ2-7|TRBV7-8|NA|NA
TGTGCCAGCAGCTTTCAGGACTACGAGCAGTACTTC
CASSFQDYEQYF
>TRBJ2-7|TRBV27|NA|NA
TGTGCCAGCAGTTTGGGGATTAGCTACGAGCAGTACTTC
CASSLGISYEQYF
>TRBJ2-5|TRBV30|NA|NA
TGTGCCAGCCTCGTGGGGGAGACCCAGTACTTC
CASLVGETQYF
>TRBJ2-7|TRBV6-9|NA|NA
TGTGCCAGCAGTTATGGAGACGGTTACGAGCAGTACTTC
CASSYGDGYEQYF
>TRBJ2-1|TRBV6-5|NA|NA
TGTGCCAGCAGTTACTCCGCCTTGCGGTCCTACAATGAGCAGTTCTTC
CASSYSALRSYNEQFF
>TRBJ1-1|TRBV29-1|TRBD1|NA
TGCAGCGTAACAGGGGACACTGAAGCTTTCTTT
CSVTGDTEAFF
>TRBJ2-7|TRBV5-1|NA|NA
TGCGCGAGCAGCTTGGACGCCCCTCGGGGGCCCTACGAGCAGTACTTC
CASSLDAPRGPYEQYF
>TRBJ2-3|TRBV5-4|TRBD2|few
TGTGCCAGCAGCCAAGCGGGAGAGGTAGATACGCAGTATTTT
CASSQAGEVDTQYF
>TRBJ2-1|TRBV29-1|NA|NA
TGCAGCACCTCAGGTTTCCAGGGCCCCAATGAGCAGTTCTTC
CSTSGFQGPNEQFF